This T cell receptor (beta chain) was identified during a study of T cells expressing NK-cell markers. At the level of the study: The TCR beta repertoires originated in sorted CD3+CD56+NKG2C+, CD3+CD56+NKG2C- and CD3+CD56-NKG2C+ T cells.

The CDR3 sequence is 11 residues long. TCRdb re-called the 5' RACE reads, yielding one record per CDR3 amino acid sequence without DNA. This sample's clone table lists roughly 160,000 distinct CDR3 sequences. This sequence was found in a man aged 18 to 69 in good health. Sequenced material: blood T cells: a sorted CD56 or NKG2C T cell subset, CD4+ or CD8+ T cells, or bulk PBMC T cells (not recorded which). This chain uses TRBV12-3 or TRBV12-4 with TRBJ2-1; absent DNA, TCRdb's TRBD1 call cannot be checked. This CDR3 reads CASSTGPPEFF.